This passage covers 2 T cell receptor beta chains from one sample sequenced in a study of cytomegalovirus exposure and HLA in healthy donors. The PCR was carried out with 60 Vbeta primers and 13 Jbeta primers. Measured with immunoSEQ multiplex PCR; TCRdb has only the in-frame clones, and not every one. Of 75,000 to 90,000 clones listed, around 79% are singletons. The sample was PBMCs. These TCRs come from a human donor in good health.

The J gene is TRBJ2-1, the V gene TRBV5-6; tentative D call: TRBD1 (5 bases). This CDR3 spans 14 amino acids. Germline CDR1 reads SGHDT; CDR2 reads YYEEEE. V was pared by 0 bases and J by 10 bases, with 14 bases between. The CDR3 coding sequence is TGTGCCAGCAGCTTGGGTCAGGGTCTCCAGGAGCAGTTCTTC. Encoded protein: CASSLGQGLQEQFF.

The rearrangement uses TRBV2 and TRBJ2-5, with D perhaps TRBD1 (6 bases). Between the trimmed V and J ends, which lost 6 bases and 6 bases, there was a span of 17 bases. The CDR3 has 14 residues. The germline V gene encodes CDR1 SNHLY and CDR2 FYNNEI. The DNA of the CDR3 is TGTGCCAGCAGCCACCACGGGACAAGGAAGACCCAGTACTTC. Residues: CASSHHGTRKTQYF.